This T cell receptor beta chain was captured by sequencing in a study of cytomegalovirus exposure and HLA in healthy donors. PCR used 60 Vbeta primers and 13 Jbeta primers. Some clones are missing from TCRdb's copy, which holds only in-frame ones; the method was immunoSEQ multiplex PCR. Of approximately 160,000 clones listed, around 72% are singletons. This CDR3 region has 16 residues. Deletions cut 0 bases from V and 3 bases from J, with 15 bases between. CDR1 SGDLS and CDR2 YYNGEE come from the germline V gene. The donors were healthy bone marrow donors. About this clone itself: Its antigen remains unidentified.

Study conclusions and caveats: TCR beta sequences reportedly predicted most subjects' HLA-A and HLA-B alleles accurately. Per a later analysis, 16,951 TCR beta sequences showed association with HLA alleles at 0.05 false discovery rate. A prior analysis recorded that most TCR beta V segments were productive about 90% or about 30% of the time.

This TCR was recovered from a woman aged 40-49 years in good health and CMV-seropositive. The rearrangement uses TRBV9 and TRBJ2-5; D is possibly TRBD2 (7 bases). Sequencing used PBMCs. The CDR3 is CASSVDGGGGKETQYF. CDR3 nucleotide sequence: TGTGCCAGCAGCGTAGATGGAGGGGGGGGGAAAGAGACCCAGTACTTC.